This paragraph reports one T cell receptor (beta chain). What it binds is not known. This likely came from a read error, as a far larger clone is one base away. This entry belongs to a study of OX40 agonist ivuxolimab in advanced cancers. The data were produced by immunoSEQ multiplex PCR, yet TCRdb's version contains in-frame clones alone and is incomplete. The sample carries tens of thousands of clones, roughly 86% recorded once. Study-level results: Antigen specificity remained undetermined for the expanded peripheral T cells.

Patients had blood sampled at baseline and again on cycle 4 day 1 and cycle 7 day 1. CDR1 is MDHEN, CDR2 SYDVKM, per germline. This CDR3 has 15 amino acids. The rearrangement links TRBV28 to TRBJ1-2; D not resolved. Sequenced material: CD4+ or CD8+ T cells sorted from blood, taken in a trial of the OX40 agonist ivuxolimab. The sequence came from an adult with an advanced solid tumor such as melanoma, head and neck, liver or kidney cancer. The CDR3 reads CARSPLEARNYGYTF. The CDR3 DNA sequence: TGTGCCCGCAGTCCTTTAGAGGCAAGAAACTATGGCTACACCTTC.